The T cell receptor (beta chain) under discussion was sequenced for a study of blood T cell repertoires in COVID-19. About the research overall: Acute and convalescent COVID-19 samples came from the United States, Italy and Spain.

Data came from immunoSEQ multiplex PCR; TCRdb stores just in-frame clones and leaves some out. The table includes over 75,000 clones, approximately 87% detected once. The receptor was derived from a human donor with active COVID-19. The donor label of this sample is uncertain. The specimen was peripheral blood.

The CDR3 nucleotides are TGTGCCAGCAGCTTGAGGGCTAGCGGGAGCCTTAGCACAGATACGCAGTATTTT. Residues: CASSLRASGSLSTDTQYF. The chain employs TRBV11-2 and TRBJ2-3; 10 bases line up with TRBD2. Germline CDR1 is SGHAT and CDR2 is FQNNGV. The length of the CDR3 is 18 residues. The V and J ends lost 3 bases and 0 bases, in that order; junction bases with no gene match: 9.